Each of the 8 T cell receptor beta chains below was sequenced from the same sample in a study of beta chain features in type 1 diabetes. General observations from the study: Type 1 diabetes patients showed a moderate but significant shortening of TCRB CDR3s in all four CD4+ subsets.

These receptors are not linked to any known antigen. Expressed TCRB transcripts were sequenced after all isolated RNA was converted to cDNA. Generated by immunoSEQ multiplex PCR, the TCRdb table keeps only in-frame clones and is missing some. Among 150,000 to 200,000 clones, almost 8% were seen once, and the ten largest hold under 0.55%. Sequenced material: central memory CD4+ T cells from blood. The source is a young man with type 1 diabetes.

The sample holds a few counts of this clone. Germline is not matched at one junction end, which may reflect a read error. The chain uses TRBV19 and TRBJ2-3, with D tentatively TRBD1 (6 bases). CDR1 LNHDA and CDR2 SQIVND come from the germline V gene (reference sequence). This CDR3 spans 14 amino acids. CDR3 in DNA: TGTGCCAGCAGTAGTCGCAGGGGAACAGATACGCAGTATTTT. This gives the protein CASSSRRGTDTQYF.

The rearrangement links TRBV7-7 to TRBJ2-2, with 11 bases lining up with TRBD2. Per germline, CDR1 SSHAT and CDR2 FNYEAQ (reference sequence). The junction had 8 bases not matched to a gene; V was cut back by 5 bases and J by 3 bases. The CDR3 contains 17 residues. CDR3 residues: CASSPQLAGVYTGELFF. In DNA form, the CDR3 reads TGTGCCAGCAGCCCACAACTAGCGGGAGTTTACACCGGGGAGCTGTTTTTT.

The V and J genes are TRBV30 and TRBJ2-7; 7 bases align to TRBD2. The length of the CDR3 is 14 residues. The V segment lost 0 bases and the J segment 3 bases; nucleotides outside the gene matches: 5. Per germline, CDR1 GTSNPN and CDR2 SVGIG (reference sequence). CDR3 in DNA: TGTGCCTGGAGTGTAGCGGGGTCTAGCTACGAGCAGTACTTC. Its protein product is CAWSVAGSSYEQYF.

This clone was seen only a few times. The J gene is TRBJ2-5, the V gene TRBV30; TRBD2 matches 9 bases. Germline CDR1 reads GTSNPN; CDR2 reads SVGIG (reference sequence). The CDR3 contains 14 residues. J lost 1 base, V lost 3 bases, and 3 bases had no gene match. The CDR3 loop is CAWSPTSGQETQYF. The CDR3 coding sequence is TGTGCCTGGAGCCCGACTAGCGGCCAAGAGACCCAGTACTTC.

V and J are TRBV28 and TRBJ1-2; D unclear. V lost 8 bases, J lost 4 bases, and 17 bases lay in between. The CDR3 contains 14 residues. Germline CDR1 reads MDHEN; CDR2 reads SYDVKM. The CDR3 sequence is CASCQSSRVYGYTF. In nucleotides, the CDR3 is TGTGCCAGCTGTCAGTCTTCGAGGGTCTATGGCTACACCTTC.

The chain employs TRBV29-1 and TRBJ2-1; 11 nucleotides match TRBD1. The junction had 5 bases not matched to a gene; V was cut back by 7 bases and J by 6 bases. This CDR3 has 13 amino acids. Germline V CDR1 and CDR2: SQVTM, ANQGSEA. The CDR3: CSAGDRGFNEQFF. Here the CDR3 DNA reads TGCAGCGCCGGGGACAGGGGGTTCAATGAGCAGTTCTTC.

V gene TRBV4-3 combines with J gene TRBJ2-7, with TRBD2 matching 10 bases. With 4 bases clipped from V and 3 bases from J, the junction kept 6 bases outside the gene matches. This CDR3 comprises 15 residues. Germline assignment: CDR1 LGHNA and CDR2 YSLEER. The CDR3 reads CASSRERGGRYEQYF. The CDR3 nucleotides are TGCGCCAGCAGCCGAGAGCGGGGGGGTCGCTACGAGCAGTACTTC.

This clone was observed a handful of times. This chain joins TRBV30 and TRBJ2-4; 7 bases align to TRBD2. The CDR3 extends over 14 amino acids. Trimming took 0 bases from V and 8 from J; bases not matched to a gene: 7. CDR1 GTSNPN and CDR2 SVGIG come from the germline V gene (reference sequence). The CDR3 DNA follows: TGTGCCTGGAGTGTACACCCCCGGGGGGACATTCAGTACTTC. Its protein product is CAWSVHPRGDIQYF.